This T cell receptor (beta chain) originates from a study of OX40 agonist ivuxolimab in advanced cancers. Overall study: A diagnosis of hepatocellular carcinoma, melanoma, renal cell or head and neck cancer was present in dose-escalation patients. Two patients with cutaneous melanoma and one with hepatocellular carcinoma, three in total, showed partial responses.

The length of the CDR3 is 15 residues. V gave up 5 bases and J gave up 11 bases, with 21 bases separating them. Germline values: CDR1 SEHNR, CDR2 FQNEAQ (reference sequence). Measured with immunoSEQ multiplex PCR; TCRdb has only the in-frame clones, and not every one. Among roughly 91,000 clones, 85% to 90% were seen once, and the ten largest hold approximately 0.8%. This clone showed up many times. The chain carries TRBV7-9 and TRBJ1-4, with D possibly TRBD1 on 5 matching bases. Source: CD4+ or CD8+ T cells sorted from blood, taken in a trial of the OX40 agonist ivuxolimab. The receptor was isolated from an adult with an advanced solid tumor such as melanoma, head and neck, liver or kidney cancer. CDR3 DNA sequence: TGTGCCAGCAGCCTCCTGCAGGGTGACGTTGTGAAACTGTTTTTT. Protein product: CASSLLQGDVVKLFF.